The sequence of this T cell receptor beta chain was determined in a study of metastatic and nonmetastatic thyroid tumors (dated by TCRdb to about 2020). Study-level background: Repertoires from peripheral blood and from tumor or nodule tissue samples of malignant and benign thyroid patients were compared. The study at large found these results: In both blood and tumor samples, TCR beta diversity was reported to be significantly higher in malignant tumors than in benign nodules.

To note about this clone: No cognate antigen has been identified for it. No base quality information exists; no much larger clone differs at one position.

No treatment had been received by any patient before thyroid surgery. Patient clinical samples collected from about 2011 to 2018 were retrospectively analysed using T-cell receptor beta sequencing. To prepare the library, PCR was applied. Sequenced using an Illumina HiSeq 4000. High-throughput sequencing was used to profile the TCR beta-chain CDR3 region of each patient. Under the source paper's analysis protocol: CDR3 differences across clinicopathological groups were used to build a classifier for discriminating distant-metastatic papillary thyroid cancer patients. To measure repertoire diversity the researchers used the Shannon index, while the Morisita-Horn index served to gauge how similar the tumor and blood repertoires were. TCRdb trimmed the raw reads at Q25, called clones with MiXCR and kept productive beta chains. TCRdb, not the authors, supplied the V and J calls. In this sample the table shows approximately 10,000 clones, 27% of which occur a single time. The ten largest clones take up about a fifth of the sample.

This clonotype originated in a male donor with papillary thyroid cancer or a benign thyroid nodule (not recorded which). Some clones in this sample may be carry-over from other donors' samples. Sequencing input: adjacent normal tissue.

The CDR3 corresponds to CASRPQGLAETGELFF. The sequence in DNA is TGTGCCAGCAGACCTCAGGGTTTAGCGGAAACCGGGGAGCTGTTTTTT. This receptor chain uses TRBV16 and TRBJ2-2; TRBD2 is perhaps the D gene, given 6 matching bases. V lost 6 bases and J lost 5 bases; the stretch between them is 19 bases long. From the germline V gene, CDR1 is KGHSY and CDR2 is FQNENV. Measured from the cysteine to the phenylalanine, the CDR3 is 16 residues long. Only the CDR3 part of the read is kept: 48 bases, read in frame from the first base.